This TCR beta chain was profiled in a study of cytomegalovirus exposure and HLA in healthy donors. The PCR made use of 60 Vbeta and 13 Jbeta primers. Profiled with immunoSEQ multiplex PCR; TCRdb holds only in-frame clones, not every one. This table holds about 33,000 clones, nearly 55% found once. This clone occurred a few times. The specimen was PBMCs. The origin of this receptor is a middle-aged woman in good health and CMV-seropositive.

The CDR3 DNA sequence: TGTGCCAGCAGTTACGCCCGGGGGGCGAACAATGAGCAGTTCTTC. Amino acid sequence: CASSYARGANNEQFF. The chain recombines TRBV6-5 with TRBJ2-1; a weak D match, TRBD2 (7 bases). CDR1 is MNHEY and CDR2 is SVGAGI in the germline V gene. The CDR3 runs 15 residues. The V and J ends lost 2 bases and 5 bases respectively, with 13 bases between them.